The source of this T cell receptor beta chain is a study of beta chain features in type 1 diabetes. Of the isolated RNA, all was reverse transcribed, and so the sequenced material was expressed TCRB transcripts. Naive, central memory and regulatory T cell samples averaged roughly 3.6 million reads. The repertoire was sequenced with immunoSEQ multiplex PCR; TCRdb's copy has only in-frame clones and lacks some. Of 450,000 or so clones listed, 10% to 12% were seen once; the top ten hold 0.046%. General study results and limits: Type 1 diabetes patients had fewer VDJ junction insertions and more deletions. For TCRB rearrangement, an influence of HLA type remained unresolved here.

A single heparinised blood sample, averaging approximately 0.12 L, was obtained per donor. The CDR3 has 16 residues. The germline V gene encodes CDR1 SGHNT and CDR2 YYREEE (reference sequence). V gave up 3 bases and J gave up 4 bases, with 20 bases separating them. In regard to this clone: Its specificity is unknown.

Sequencing input: naive CD4+ T cells from blood. The sequence came from a woman aged 18-29 years in good health. The chain combines TRBV5-4 with TRBJ2-7; no clear D. For the CDR3, the DNA is TGTGCCAGCAGCTCACCCCTAGTGGGCAGGACGTACGAGCAGTACTTC. It codes for CASSSPLVGRTYEQYF. Based on the CDR3 plus reference TRBV5-4 and TRBJ2-7, the full variable domain is ETGVTQSPTHLIKTRGQQVTLRCSSQSGHNTVSWYQQALGQGPQFIFQYYREEENGRGNFPPRFSGLQFPNYSSELNVNALELDDSALYLCASSSPLVGRTYEQYFGPGTRLTVT.